A single TCR beta chain is shown here with its context. The CDR3 spans 15 residues. CDR1 and CDR2 from the germline V gene are LGHNA and YSLEER. Trimming shortened V by 0 bases and J by 0 bases, and 6 bases separated the two germline ends. Each CDR3 protein is one row after TCRdb ran MiXCR on the RT-PCR reads. Of roughly 620,000 distinct CDR3 sequences in the sample, approximately 11% were seen once. The sample is drawn from a study of response to subunit inactivated influenza vaccine. The same data also contributed to another study, on T cells expressing NK-cell markers. That report notes: 5'RACE template switching with UMIs generated TCR beta cDNA. Cells sorted as CD3+CD56+NKG2C+, CD3+CD56+NKG2C- and CD3+CD56-NKG2C+ T cells supplied the TCR beta repertoires. Within the sequenced cohort of eight donors, seven exhibited HCMV seropositivity and one was seronegative. Researchers report these clonotypes also headed the CD3+CD56-NKG2C+ fraction in a few donors.

The receptor's source is a man aged 45-60 years who received an inactivated influenza vaccine. The genes are TRBV4-3 and TRBJ1-3; no clear D gene. This specimen was PBMCs from blood, taken on the day of vaccination. CDR3 region: CASSQEQYSGNTIYF. The CDR3 DNA sequence: TGCGCCAGCAGCCAAGAACAATACTCTGGAAACACCATATATTTT.